This TCR beta chain was retrieved from a study of Ad26.COV2.S vaccination and SARS-CoV-2 variants. Turning to the study itself: Donor participated within the Ad26.COV2.S arm of the COV1001 trial.

There are 16 residues in the CDR3. V lost 5 bases and J lost 3; bases outside the gene matches: 7. The germline gives CDR1 MNHEY, CDR2 SVGEGT. Treatment meaning: some 20 received Ad26.COV2.S at low or high dose, single or two shots; a few received placebo; per-sample allocation not given. Sampling was performed 63 days after the first vaccine or placebo injection. Some clones are missing from TCRdb's copy, which holds only in-frame ones; the method was immunoSEQ multiplex PCR. The repertoire has 350,000 to 500,000 clones, roughly 89% of them found once; the top ten carry over 2.5%. The chain uses TRBV6-2 or TRBV6-3 and TRBJ2-2, with 9 bases identical to TRBD1. The receptor comes from a person aged 18-60 years who received the Ad26.COV2.S COVID-19 vaccine or a placebo. This sample comprised peripheral blood, obtained in a trial of Ad26.COV2.S vaccine versus placebo. CDR3 sequence (DNA): TGTGCCAGCAGTGATTACCGGGACAGGGACACCGGGGAGCTGTTTTTT. Amino acids: CASSDYRDRDTGELFF.